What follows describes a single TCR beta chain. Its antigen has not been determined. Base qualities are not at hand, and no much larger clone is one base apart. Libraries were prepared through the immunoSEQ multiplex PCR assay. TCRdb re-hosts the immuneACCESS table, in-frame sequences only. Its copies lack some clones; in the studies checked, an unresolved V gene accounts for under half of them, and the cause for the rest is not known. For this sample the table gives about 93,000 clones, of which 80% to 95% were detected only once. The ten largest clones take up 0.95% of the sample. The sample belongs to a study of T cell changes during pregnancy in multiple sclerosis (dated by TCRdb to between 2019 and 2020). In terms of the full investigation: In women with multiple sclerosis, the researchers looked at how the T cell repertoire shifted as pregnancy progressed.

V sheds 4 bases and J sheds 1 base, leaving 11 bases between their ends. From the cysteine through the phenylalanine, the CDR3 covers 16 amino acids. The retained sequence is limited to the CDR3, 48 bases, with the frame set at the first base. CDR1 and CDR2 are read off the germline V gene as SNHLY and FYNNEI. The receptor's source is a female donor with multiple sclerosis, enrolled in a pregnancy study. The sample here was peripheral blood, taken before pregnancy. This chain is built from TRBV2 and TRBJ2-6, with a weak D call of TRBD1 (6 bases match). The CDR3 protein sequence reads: CASSAGAGSGANVLTF. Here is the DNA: TGTGCCAGCAGTGCAGGGGCAGGGTCTGGGGCCAACGTCCTGACTTTC.